This T cell receptor (beta chain) emerged from a study of T-cell memory formation after mild COVID-19. Study-wide background: TCR clusters were mostly donor specific.

TCRdb recomputed calls from the 5' RACE reads with MiXCR, one row per CDR3 protein. The sample consists of about 170,000 distinct CDR3 sequences, 10% to 15% of them appearing once. There are 13 residues in the CDR3. V was shortened by 4 bases and J by 6 bases, with 12 bases between the two germline ends. Germline-derived CDR1 and CDR2 are SQVTM and ANQGSEA. This clonotype came up a few times. The chain joins TRBV29-1 to TRBJ1-4; D not certain. The TCR was taken from a man aged 18-30 years who had mild COVID-19 (a few samples of this study predate the infection). Cell type and time point are not known. The sample comprised PBMCs or a T cell subset sorted from them (not recorded which). CDR3 region: CSVGVGNYEKLFF. DNA of the CDR3: TGCAGCGTTGGAGTGGGGAACTATGAAAAACTGTTTTTT. Supplemented by reference TRBV29-1 and TRBJ1-4, the full variable domain reads SAVISQKPSRDICQRGTSLTIQCQVDSQVTMMFWYRQQPGQSLTLIATANQGSEATYESGFVIDKFPISRPNLTFSTLTVSNMSPEDSSIYLCSVGVGNYEKLFFGSGTQLSVL.